This entry is about one T cell receptor (beta chain). This sample is drawn from a study of blood T cell repertoires in COVID-19. Study as a whole: Samples representing acute and convalescent COVID-19 were sourced from the United States, Italy and Spain. Nucleic acid was either cDNA or gDNA, and it came from T cells, B-cell-depleted T cells, or PBMCs.

Per the original data handling: Cell counts per sample came from amplifying reference gene primers. Libraries were prepared by immunoSEQ multiplex PCR; TCRdb keeps only in-frame clonotypes and omits some of them. V and J calls plus clone size are reproduced from that table; the DNA served to infer D and trimming. The top ten clones hold approximately 20% of a sample with 130,000 or so clones, more than 75% of them seen once. With V trimmed by 4 bases and J by 6 bases, 6 bases remained unmatched. Germline V gene sequence: CDR1 SGHNT, CDR2 YYREEE (reference sequence). The CDR3 is made up of 16 amino acids.

Sequencing was carried out using peripheral blood. The source of this sequence is a woman aged 45 to 65 who had recovered from COVID-19. The gene calls are TRBV5-4 and TRBJ1-6; TRBD1 matches at 11 bases. The CDR3: CASSLWGTGGNSPLHF. CDR3 DNA: TGTGCCAGCAGCCTCTGGGGGACAGGGGGTAATTCACCCCTCCACTTT.